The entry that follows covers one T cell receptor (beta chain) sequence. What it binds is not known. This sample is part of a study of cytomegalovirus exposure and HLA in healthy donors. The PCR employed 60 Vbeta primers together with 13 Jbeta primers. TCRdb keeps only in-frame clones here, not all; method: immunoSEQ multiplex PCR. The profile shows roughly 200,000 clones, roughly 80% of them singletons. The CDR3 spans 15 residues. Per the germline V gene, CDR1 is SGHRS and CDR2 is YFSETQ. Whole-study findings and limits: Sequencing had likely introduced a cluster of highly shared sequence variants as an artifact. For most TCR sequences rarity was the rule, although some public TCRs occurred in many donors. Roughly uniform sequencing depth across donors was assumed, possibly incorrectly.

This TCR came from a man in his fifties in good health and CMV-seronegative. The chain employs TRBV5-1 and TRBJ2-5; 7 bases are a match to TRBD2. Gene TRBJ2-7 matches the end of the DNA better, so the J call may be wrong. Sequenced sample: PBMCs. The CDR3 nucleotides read TGCGCCAGCAGCCCCCCTAGCGGTCAAGCGCTCGAGCAGTACTTC. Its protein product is CASSPPSGQALEQYF.